The rows below give T cell receptor beta chains drawn from one sample of a study of cytomegalovirus exposure and HLA in healthy donors. Profiled with immunoSEQ multiplex PCR; TCRdb holds only in-frame clones, not every one. The sample has nearly 200,000 clones; more than 75% are singletons. The source material was PBMCs. The source is a man aged 25 to 40 in good health and CMV-seronegative. CDR3s include the opening cysteine and the closing phenylalanine or tryptophan. D genes are given only for firm matches. Rows may omit the clone size; those that give it use once, few, many or a size class.

d_gene: NA
abundance: NA
j_gene: TRBJ2-4
v_gene: TRBV28
CDR3nt: TGTGCCAGCACCCTCCCAGGAACCGGCAAAAACATTCAGTACTTC
CDR3aa: CASTLPGTGKNIQYF

d_gene: TRBD1
abundance: NA
j_gene: TRBJ2-7
v_gene: TRBV7-9
CDR3nt: TGTGCCAGCAGCCCGGGGACAGGGTTGGACTTC
CDR3aa: CASSPGTGLDF

d_gene: NA
abundance: NA
j_gene: TRBJ2-2
v_gene: TRBV7-9
CDR3nt: TGTGCCAGCAGCGCGAAAGGAGGCGGGGAGCTGTTTTTT
CDR3aa: CASSAKGGGELFF

d_gene: NA
abundance: NA
j_gene: TRBJ1-4
v_gene: TRBV10-3
CDR3nt: TGTGCCACCGCAGGGTTAGATGAAAAACTGTTTTTT
CDR3aa: CATAGLDEKLFF

d_gene: NA
abundance: NA
j_gene: TRBJ2-6
v_gene: TRBV28
CDR3nt: TGTGCCAGCAGTCCGTTTCGTGGACCCCGCTCTGGGGCCAACGGCCTGACTTTC
CDR3aa: CASSPFRGPRSGANGLTF

d_gene: NA
abundance: NA
j_gene: TRBJ1-4
v_gene: TRBV9
CDR3nt: TGTGCCAGCAGCGCATACTCAACAGGGAAGGAAAAACTGTTTTTT
CDR3aa: CASSAYSTGKEKLFF

d_gene: TRBD1
abundance: NA
j_gene: TRBJ2-7
v_gene: TRBV6-5
CDR3nt: TGTGCCAGCGGGAAGGACAGGACCTTCTACGAGCAGTACTTC
CDR3aa: CASGKDRTFYEQYF

d_gene: NA
abundance: NA
j_gene: TRBJ1-2
v_gene: TRBV5-6
CDR3nt: TGTGCCAGCAGCTACGGACCGGGAGGCTACACCTTC
CDR3aa: CASSYGPGGYTF

d_gene: NA
abundance: NA
j_gene: TRBJ2-1
v_gene: TRBV5-4
CDR3nt: TGTGCCAGCAGCTTGGTTTTTTGGCTAGCTGATGGAGGTGAGCAGTTCTTC
CDR3aa: CASSLVFWLADGGEQFF

d_gene: TRBD1
abundance: NA
j_gene: TRBJ2-7
v_gene: TRBV28
CDR3nt: TGTGCCAGCGGGGACAGGGGGTCGTACGAGCAGTACTTC
CDR3aa: CASGDRGSYEQYF

d_gene: NA
abundance: few
j_gene: TRBJ2-2
v_gene: TRBV19
CDR3nt: TGTGCCAGTATGCCAGCAGCAGGGATGGCCGGGGAGCTGTTTTTT
CDR3aa: CASMPAAGMAGELFF

d_gene: TRBD1
abundance: NA
j_gene: TRBJ1-1
v_gene: TRBV4-1
CDR3nt: TGCGCCAGCAGCGAGACAGGGAGCACTGAAGCTTTCTTT
CDR3aa: CASSETGSTEAFF

d_gene: NA
abundance: NA
j_gene: TRBJ2-1
v_gene: TRBV6-6
CDR3nt: TGTGCCAGCAGTCTAGGAGTGGAGCAGTTCTTC
CDR3aa: CASSLGVEQFF

d_gene: TRBD1
abundance: NA
j_gene: TRBJ2-7
v_gene: TRBV19
CDR3nt: TGTGCCAGTAGTATCATAGGGGACAGGGTGTACGAGCAGTACTTC
CDR3aa: CASSIIGDRVYEQYF

d_gene: TRBD1
abundance: NA
j_gene: TRBJ1-4
v_gene: TRBV7-9
CDR3nt: TGTGCCAGCAGCTACGGGACAGCTAATGAAAAACTGTTTTTT
CDR3aa: CASSYGTANEKLFF

d_gene: TRBD1
abundance: NA
j_gene: TRBJ2-7
v_gene: TRBV9
CDR3nt: TGTGCCAGCAGCGTAGCCGGACAGGGCTCGGTCCACGAGCAGTACTTC
CDR3aa: CASSVAGQGSVHEQYF

d_gene: TRBD1
abundance: NA
j_gene: TRBJ1-5
v_gene: TRBV19
CDR3nt: TGTGCCAGTAGTATGACAGGGGATGGCAATCAGCCCCAGCATTTT
CDR3aa: CASSMTGDGNQPQHF

d_gene: NA
abundance: NA
j_gene: TRBJ2-3
v_gene: TRBV27
CDR3nt: TGTGCCAGCAGTTCGGTCGGGAGCACAGATACGCAGTATTTT
CDR3aa: CASSSVGSTDTQYF

d_gene: NA
abundance: once
j_gene: TRBJ2-1
v_gene: TRBV19
CDR3nt: TGTGCCAGTAGTATAGGTGTAAATGAGCAGTTCTTC
CDR3aa: CASSIGVNEQFF

d_gene: TRBD1
abundance: NA
j_gene: TRBJ1-1
v_gene: TRBV18
CDR3nt: TGTGCCAGCTCACCTTACTCACCTCGGGACAGTGCCACTGAAGCTTTCTTT
CDR3aa: CASSPYSPRDSATEAFF

d_gene: NA
abundance: few
j_gene: TRBJ2-5
v_gene: TRBV19
CDR3nt: TGTGCCAGTAGTATAGGCCCAGGTCAAGAGACCCAGTACTTC
CDR3aa: CASSIGPGQETQYF

d_gene: NA
abundance: NA
j_gene: TRBJ2-2
v_gene: TRBV6-1
CDR3nt: TGTGCCAGCAGTGAAGCTCCAGGGGCGAGCACCGGGGAGCTGTTTTTT
CDR3aa: CASSEAPGASTGELFF

d_gene: NA
abundance: NA
j_gene: TRBJ2-3
v_gene: TRBV6-5
CDR3nt: TGTGCCAGCAGACCGGGACTGCGCCCCGATACGCAGTATTTT
CDR3aa: CASRPGLRPDTQYF

d_gene: NA
abundance: NA
j_gene: TRBJ1-2
v_gene: TRBV19
CDR3nt: TGTGCCAGTAGTCTTCCGACAGTAGCCTTTTATGGCTACACCTTC
CDR3aa: CASSLPTVAFYGYTF

d_gene: NA
abundance: NA
j_gene: TRBJ2-7
v_gene: TRBV7-9
CDR3nt: TGTGCCAGCAGACCCGGACAGTCCTACGAGCAGTACTTC
CDR3aa: CASRPGQSYEQYF

d_gene: NA
abundance: NA
j_gene: TRBJ2-7
v_gene: TRBV28
CDR3nt: TGTGCCAGCAGTGGGGGTGGAACAGGGTCCTACGAGCAGTACTTC
CDR3aa: CASSGGGTGSYEQYF

d_gene: NA
abundance: NA
j_gene: TRBJ1-4
v_gene: TRBV2
CDR3nt: TGTGCCAGCAGCGCCCCGCTTGAGGGAACGGTATCCACTAATGAAAAACTGTTTTTT
CDR3aa: CASSAPLEGTVSTNEKLFF

d_gene: NA
abundance: NA
j_gene: TRBJ2-7
v_gene: TRBV2
CDR3nt: TGTGCCAGCAACTCCCAGGGTATCTACGAGCAGTACTTC
CDR3aa: CASNSQGIYEQYF

d_gene: NA
abundance: NA
j_gene: TRBJ1-2
v_gene: TRBV13
CDR3nt: TGTGCCAGCAGCGACGGGATTCATGGCTACACCTTC
CDR3aa: CASSDGIHGYTF

d_gene: NA
abundance: once
j_gene: TRBJ1-1
v_gene: TRBV29-1
CDR3nt: TGCAGCGTGAACAGGGATGTAGACACTGAAGCTTTCTTT
CDR3aa: CSVNRDVDTEAFF

d_gene: NA
abundance: NA
j_gene: TRBJ1-5
v_gene: TRBV7-8
CDR3nt: TGTGCCAGCAGCTTTACCGGGACTAACAATCAGCCCCAGCATTTT
CDR3aa: CASSFTGTNNQPQHF

d_gene: TRBD1
abundance: NA
j_gene: TRBJ2-5
v_gene: TRBV10-3
CDR3nt: TGTGCCAACGGACAGGGTGGTGAGACCCAGTACTTC
CDR3aa: CANGQGGETQYF

d_gene: TRBD1
abundance: NA
j_gene: TRBJ2-5
v_gene: TRBV19
CDR3nt: TGTGCCAGTAGTGACCGGGACAGGAGTTACTTC
CDR3aa: CASSDRDRSYF

d_gene: TRBD1
abundance: NA
j_gene: TRBJ1-1
v_gene: TRBV7-8
CDR3nt: TGTGCCAGCAGCTCCCCCCGCAGACAGGGCCCTGAAGCTTTCTTT
CDR3aa: CASSSPRRQGPEAFF

d_gene: NA
abundance: NA
j_gene: TRBJ2-7
v_gene: TRBV27
CDR3nt: TGTGCCAGCAGTTTAGGAGGCGTCCCGACCTATGAGCAGTACTTC
CDR3aa: CASSLGGVPTYEQYF

d_gene: TRBD2
abundance: NA
j_gene: TRBJ2-1
v_gene: TRBV7-6
CDR3nt: TGTGCCAGCAGCCCGGCGACTAGCGGGAGCCACAATGAGCAGTTCTTC
CDR3aa: CASSPATSGSHNEQFF

d_gene: TRBD1
abundance: NA
j_gene: TRBJ2-5
v_gene: TRBV7-9
CDR3nt: TGTGCCAGCAGCTTAAGGGACAGAAAGCAAGAGACCCAGTACTTC
CDR3aa: CASSLRDRKQETQYF

d_gene: NA
abundance: NA
j_gene: TRBJ1-3
v_gene: TRBV18
CDR3nt: TGTGCCAGCTCACCATCCCTTGCGGGCTCGGGAAACACCATATATTTT
CDR3aa: CASSPSLAGSGNTIYF

d_gene: NA
abundance: NA
j_gene: TRBJ2-5
v_gene: TRBV7-9
CDR3nt: TGTGCCAGCAGCCCCACATCGATGACCCAGTACTTC
CDR3aa: CASSPTSMTQYF

d_gene: TRBD2
abundance: NA
j_gene: TRBJ2-3
v_gene: TRBV5-1
CDR3nt: TGCGCCAGCAGCTTGGGGGGGACTAGCGGGGTCGATACGCAGTATTTT
CDR3aa: CASSLGGTSGVDTQYF

d_gene: TRBD1
abundance: once
j_gene: TRBJ1-1
v_gene: TRBV11-2
CDR3nt: TGTGCCAGCAGCTCGGACAGGCGGAACACTGAAGCTTTCTTT
CDR3aa: CASSSDRRNTEAFF

d_gene: NA
abundance: NA
j_gene: TRBJ2-7
v_gene: TRBV7-9
CDR3nt: TGTGCCAGCAGCAGGGGGGGGACTCACCTTACCTACGAGCAGTACTTC
CDR3aa: CASSRGGTHLTYEQYF

d_gene: TRBD1
abundance: NA
j_gene: TRBJ2-5
v_gene: TRBV11-2
CDR3nt: TGTGCCAGCAGCTTAGAGGCAGGGGGCGCGCGGGAGACCCAGTACTTC
CDR3aa: CASSLEAGGARETQYF

d_gene: NA
abundance: NA
j_gene: TRBJ1-2
v_gene: TRBV28
CDR3nt: TGTGCCAGCAGGAGCCCAGGGCAGGGGAACTATGGCTACACCTTC
CDR3aa: CASRSPGQGNYGYTF

d_gene: TRBD1
abundance: NA
j_gene: TRBJ1-2
v_gene: TRBV27
CDR3nt: TGTGCCAGCAGCCGCCAGGGACAGGGAAACTATGGCTACACCTTC
CDR3aa: CASSRQGQGNYGYTF

d_gene: NA
abundance: NA
j_gene: TRBJ1-1
v_gene: TRBV29-1
CDR3nt: TGCAGCGTGTCCTGGGGGGTTACTGAAGCTTTCTTT
CDR3aa: CSVSWGVTEAFF

d_gene: TRBD2
abundance: NA
j_gene: TRBJ2-2
v_gene: TRBV6-6
CDR3nt: TGTGCCAGCAGTTTGACTAGCGTAGACACCGGGGAGCTGTTTTTT
CDR3aa: CASSLTSVDTGELFF